One T cell receptor (beta chain) is described in this entry. The antigen is unknown. Around 9.8 x 10^4 TCR templates were measured in each sample. Repertoires were generated with immunoSEQ multiplex PCR, while TCRdb's copy carries only in-frame clones and drops some. In the table there are over 100,000 clones, about 91% of which are singletons. Trimming stripped 2 bases from V and 5 bases from J, with 15 bases between. Germline V gives CDR1 SGHTA, CDR2 FQGTGA. The CDR3 is 15 amino acids. The sample comes from a study of siplizumab effects on memory and regulatory T cells. Study results and limitations: Of the proliferating CD4+ or CD8+ clones, roughly 75-96% lacked a naive or memory phenotype that could be assigned. The authors mapped only a minor fraction of alloreactive clones to unstimulated subsets.

Sequencing used Tregs sorted from blood. This sequence originates from a human donor in good health. The gene calls are TRBV7-3 and TRBJ2-5; D may match TRBD1 or TRBD2 (5 bases each). CDR3 residues: CASSLFTGREETQYF. In DNA, the CDR3 is TGTGCCAGCAGCTTATTTACGGGGCGCGAGGAGACCCAGTACTTC.